Listed here are 3 T cell receptor beta chains from one sample, sequenced in a study of identical twins. Via MiXCR, TCRdb re-called the 5' RACE reads, giving one row per CDR3 protein. The sample lists 350,000 or so distinct CDR3 sequences, roughly 9% seen once, with about 8.1% in the top ten. The material sequenced was naive T cells sorted from blood. These receptors all stem from a woman aged 45-65 years in good health.

This clonotype was counted only a few times. This sequence joins TRBV29-1 and TRBJ2-1; 7 positions match TRBD2. CDR1 SQVTM and CDR2 ANQGSEA come from the germline V gene. The CDR3 spans 15 residues. J was trimmed by 0 bases and V by 4 bases; bases with no gene match: 6. CDR3 sequence reads: CSVVASGRSYNEQFF. The CDR3 coding sequence is TGCAGCGTTGTGGCTAGCGGACGCTCCTACAATGAGCAGTTCTTC.

The gene calls are TRBV5-1 and TRBJ2-3; D ambiguous. The CDR3 sequence is 14 residues long. V was cut by 4 bases and J by 4 bases, with 13 bases left in between. Germline CDR1 reads SGHRS; CDR2 reads YFSETQ. In DNA form, the CDR3 reads TGCGCCAGCAGCCCCTGGCCAGGTGCAGATACGCAGTATTTT. The encoded protein is CASSPWPGADTQYF.

This clonotype appeared many times. For the CDR3, the DNA is TGTGCCAGCAGAAAATCACACTTCGGGGGCCCGTCCGGGGAGCTGTTTTTT. Its translation: CASRKSHFGGPSGELFF. The chain employs TRBV12-3 or TRBV12-4 and TRBJ2-2, with D possibly called TRBD1 or TRBD2 (6 bases each). The V end was cut by 6 bases, the J end by 6 bases, with 23 bases between. The CDR3 consists of 17 residues.